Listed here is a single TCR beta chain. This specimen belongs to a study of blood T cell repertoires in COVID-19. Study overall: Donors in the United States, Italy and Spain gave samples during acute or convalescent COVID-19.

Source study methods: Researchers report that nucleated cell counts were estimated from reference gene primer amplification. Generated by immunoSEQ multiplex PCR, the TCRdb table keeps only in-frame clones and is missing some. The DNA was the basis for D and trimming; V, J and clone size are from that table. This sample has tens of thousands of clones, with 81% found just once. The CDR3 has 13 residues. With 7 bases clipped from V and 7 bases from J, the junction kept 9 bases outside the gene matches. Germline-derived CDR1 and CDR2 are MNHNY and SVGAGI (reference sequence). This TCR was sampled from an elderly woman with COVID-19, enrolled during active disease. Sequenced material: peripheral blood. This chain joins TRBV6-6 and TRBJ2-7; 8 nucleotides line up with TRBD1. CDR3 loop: CASKKQGAQEQYF. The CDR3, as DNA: TGTGCCAGCAAAAAGCAGGGGGCACAGGAGCAGTACTTC.